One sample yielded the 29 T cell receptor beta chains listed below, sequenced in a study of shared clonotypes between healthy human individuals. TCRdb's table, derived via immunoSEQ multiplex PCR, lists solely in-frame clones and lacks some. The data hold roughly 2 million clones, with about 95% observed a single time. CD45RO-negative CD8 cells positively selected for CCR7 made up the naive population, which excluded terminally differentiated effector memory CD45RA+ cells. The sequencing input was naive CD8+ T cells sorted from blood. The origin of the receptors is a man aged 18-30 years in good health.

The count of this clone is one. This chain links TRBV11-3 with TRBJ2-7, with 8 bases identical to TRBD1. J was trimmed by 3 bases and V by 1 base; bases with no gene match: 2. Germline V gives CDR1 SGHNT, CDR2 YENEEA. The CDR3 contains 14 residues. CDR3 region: CASSLVGQGYEQYF. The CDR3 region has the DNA TGTGCCAGCAGCTTAGTAGGACAGGGCTACGAGCAGTACTTC. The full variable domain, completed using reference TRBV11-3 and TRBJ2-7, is EAGVVQSPRYKIIEKKQPVAFWCNPISGHNTLYWYLQNLGQGPELLIRYENEEAVDDSQLPKDRFSAERLKGVDSTLKIQPAELGDSAVYLCASSLVGQGYEQYFGPGTRLTVT.

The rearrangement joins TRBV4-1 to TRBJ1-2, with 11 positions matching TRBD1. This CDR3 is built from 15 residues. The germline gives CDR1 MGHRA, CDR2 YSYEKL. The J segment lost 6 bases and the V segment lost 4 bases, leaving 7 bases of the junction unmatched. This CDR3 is CASSLKGTGGNGYTF. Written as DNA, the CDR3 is TGCGCCAGCAGCCTAAAGGGGACAGGGGGAAATGGCTACACCTTC.

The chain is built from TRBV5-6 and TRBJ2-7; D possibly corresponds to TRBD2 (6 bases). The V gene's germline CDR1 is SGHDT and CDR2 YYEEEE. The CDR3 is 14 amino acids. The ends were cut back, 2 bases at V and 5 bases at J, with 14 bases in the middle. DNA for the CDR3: TGTGCCAGCAGCTTACTAGCTGGGCCCCACGAGCAGTACTTC. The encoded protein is CASSLLAGPHEQYF.

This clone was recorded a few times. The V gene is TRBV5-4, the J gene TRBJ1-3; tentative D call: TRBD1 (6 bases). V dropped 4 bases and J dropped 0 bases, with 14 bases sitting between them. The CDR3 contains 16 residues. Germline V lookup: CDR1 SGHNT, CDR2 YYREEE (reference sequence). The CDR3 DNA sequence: TGTGCCAGCAGCGGTACCAGGGGAAGCTCTGGAAACACCATATATTTT. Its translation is CASSGTRGSSGNTIYF.

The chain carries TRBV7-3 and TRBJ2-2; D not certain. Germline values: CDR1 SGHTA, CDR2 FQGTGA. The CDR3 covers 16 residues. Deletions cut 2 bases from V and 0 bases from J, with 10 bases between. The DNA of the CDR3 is TGTGCCAGCAGCTTATGGGCTGCCCCGAACACCGGGGAGCTGTTTTTT. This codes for CASSLWAAPNTGELFF.

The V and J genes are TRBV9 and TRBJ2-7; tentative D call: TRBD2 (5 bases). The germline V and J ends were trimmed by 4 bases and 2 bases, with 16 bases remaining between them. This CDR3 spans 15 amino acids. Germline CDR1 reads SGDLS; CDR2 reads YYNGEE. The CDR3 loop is CASSPSPDGAYEQYF. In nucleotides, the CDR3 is TGTGCCAGCAGCCCCTCCCCTGACGGGGCCTACGAGCAGTACTTC. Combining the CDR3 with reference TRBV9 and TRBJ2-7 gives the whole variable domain DSGVTQTPKHLITATGQRVTLRCSPRSGDLSVYWYQQSLDQGLQFLIQYYNGEERAKGNILERFSAQQFPDLHSELNLSSLELGDSALYFCASSPSPDGAYEQYFGPGTRLTVT.

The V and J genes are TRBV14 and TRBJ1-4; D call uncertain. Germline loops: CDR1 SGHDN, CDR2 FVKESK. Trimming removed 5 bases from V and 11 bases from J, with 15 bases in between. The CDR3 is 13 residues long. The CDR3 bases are TGTGCCAGCAGCGATTCGTACGCCTTTAAACTGTTTTTT. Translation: CASSDSYAFKLFF.

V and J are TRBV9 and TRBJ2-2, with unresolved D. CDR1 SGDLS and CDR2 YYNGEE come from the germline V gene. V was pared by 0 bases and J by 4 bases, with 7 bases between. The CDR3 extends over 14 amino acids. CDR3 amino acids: CASSVGGLTGELFF. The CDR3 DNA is TGTGCCAGCAGCGTAGGGGGTCTCACCGGGGAGCTGTTTTTT. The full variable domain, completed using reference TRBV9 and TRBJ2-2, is DSGVTQTPKHLITATGQRVTLRCSPRSGDLSVYWYQQSLDQGLQFLIQYYNGEERAKGNILERFSAQQFPDLHSELNLSSLELGDSALYFCASSVGGLTGELFFGEGSRLTVL.

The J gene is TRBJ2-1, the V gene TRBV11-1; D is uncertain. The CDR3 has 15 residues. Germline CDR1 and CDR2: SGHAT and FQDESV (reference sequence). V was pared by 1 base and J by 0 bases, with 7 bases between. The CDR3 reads CASSLDPLSYNEQFF. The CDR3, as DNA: TGTGCCAGCAGCTTAGACCCCCTCTCCTACAATGAGCAGTTCTTC.

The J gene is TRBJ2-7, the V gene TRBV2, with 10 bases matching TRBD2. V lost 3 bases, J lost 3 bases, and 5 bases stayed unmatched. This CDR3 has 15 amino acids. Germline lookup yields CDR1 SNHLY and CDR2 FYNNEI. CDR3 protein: CASSDRLAGVYEQYF. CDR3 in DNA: TGTGCCAGCAGTGACCGCCTAGCGGGGGTCTACGAGCAGTACTTC.

CDR3 coding DNA: TGTGCCAGCACGTCCTATAGCACCTACGAGCAGTACTTC. Protein product: CASTSYSTYEQYF. J is TRBJ2-7 and V is TRBV28; D gene ambiguous. Germline CDR1 reads MDHEN; CDR2 reads SYDVKM. The CDR3 runs to 13 residues. V gave up 7 bases and J gave up 2 bases, with 12 bases separating them.

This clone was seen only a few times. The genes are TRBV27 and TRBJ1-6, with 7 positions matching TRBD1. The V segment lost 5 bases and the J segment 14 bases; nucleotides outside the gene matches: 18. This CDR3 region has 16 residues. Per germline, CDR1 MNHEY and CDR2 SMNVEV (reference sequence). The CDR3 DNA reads TGTGCCAGCAGTACCCTGTCGACAGGGCCTTATGTGTCCCTCCACTTT. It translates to CASSTLSTGPYVSLHF.

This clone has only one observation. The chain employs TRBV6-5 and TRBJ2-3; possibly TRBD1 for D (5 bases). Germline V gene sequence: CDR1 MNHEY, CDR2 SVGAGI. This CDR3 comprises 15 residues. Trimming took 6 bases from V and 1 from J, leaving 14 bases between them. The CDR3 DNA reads TGTGCCAGCAGCCAGGGTCCCTTCCGCACAGATACGCAGTATTTT. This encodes CASSQGPFRTDTQYF.

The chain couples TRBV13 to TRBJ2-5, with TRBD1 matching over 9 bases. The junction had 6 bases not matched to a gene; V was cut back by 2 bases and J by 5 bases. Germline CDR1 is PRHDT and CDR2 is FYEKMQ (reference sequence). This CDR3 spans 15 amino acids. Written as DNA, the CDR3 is TGTGCCAGCAGCTTAAGGGGACAGGGAGGCGAGACCCAGTACTTC. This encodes CASSLRGQGGETQYF.

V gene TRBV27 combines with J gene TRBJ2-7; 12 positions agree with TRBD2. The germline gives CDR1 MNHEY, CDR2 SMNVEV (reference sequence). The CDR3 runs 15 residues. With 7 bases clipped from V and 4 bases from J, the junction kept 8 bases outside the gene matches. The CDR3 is CASTPASGGAYEQYF. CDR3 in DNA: TGTGCCAGCACCCCCGCTAGCGGGGGGGCATACGAGCAGTACTTC.

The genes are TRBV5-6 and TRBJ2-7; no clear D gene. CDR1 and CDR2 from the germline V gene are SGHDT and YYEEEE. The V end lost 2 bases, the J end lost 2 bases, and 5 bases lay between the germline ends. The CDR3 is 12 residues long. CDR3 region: CASSFSAYEQYF. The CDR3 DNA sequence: TGTGCCAGCAGCTTCTCCGCCTACGAGCAGTACTTC.

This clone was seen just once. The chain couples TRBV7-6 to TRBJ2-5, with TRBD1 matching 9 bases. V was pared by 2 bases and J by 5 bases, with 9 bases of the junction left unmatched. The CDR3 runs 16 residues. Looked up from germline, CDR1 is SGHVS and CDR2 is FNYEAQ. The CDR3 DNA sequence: TGTGCCAGCAGCTTACTTTTAGGACAGGGGATCGAGACCCAGTACTTC. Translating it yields CASSLLLGQGIETQYF.

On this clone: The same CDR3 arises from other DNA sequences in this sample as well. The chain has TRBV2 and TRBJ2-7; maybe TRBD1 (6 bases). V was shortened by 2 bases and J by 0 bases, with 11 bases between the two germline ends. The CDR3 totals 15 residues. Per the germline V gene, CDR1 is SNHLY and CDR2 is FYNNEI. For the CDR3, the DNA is TGTGCCAGCAGTGAAAGGGGGACGGGCTCCTACGAGCAGTACTTC. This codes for CASSERGTGSYEQYF.

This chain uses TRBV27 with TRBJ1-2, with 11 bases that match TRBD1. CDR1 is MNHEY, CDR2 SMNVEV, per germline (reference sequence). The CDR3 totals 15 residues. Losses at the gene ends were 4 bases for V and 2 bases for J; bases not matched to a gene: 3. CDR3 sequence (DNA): TGTGCCAGCAGTTGGGGGACAGGGGGGAACTATGGCTACACCTTC. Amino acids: CASSWGTGGNYGYTF.

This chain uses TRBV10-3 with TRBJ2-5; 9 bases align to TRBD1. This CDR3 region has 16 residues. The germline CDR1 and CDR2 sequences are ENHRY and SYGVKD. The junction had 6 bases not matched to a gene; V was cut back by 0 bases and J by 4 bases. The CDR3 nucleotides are TGTGCCATCAGTGAGTCGGGGGGACAGGGAGGAGAGACCCAGTACTTC. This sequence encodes CAISESGGQGGETQYF.

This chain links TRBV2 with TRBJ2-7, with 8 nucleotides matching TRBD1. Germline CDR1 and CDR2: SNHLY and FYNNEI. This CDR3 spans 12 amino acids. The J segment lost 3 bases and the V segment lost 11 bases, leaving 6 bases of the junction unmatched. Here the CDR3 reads CAVQGGIYEQYF. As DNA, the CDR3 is TGTGCCGTACAGGGGGGAATCTACGAGCAGTACTTC.

The CDR3 is CASSEEGYGYTF. CDR3 sequence (DNA): TGTGCCAGCAGTGAAGAGGGCTATGGCTACACCTTC. This chain joins TRBV2 and TRBJ1-2, with D uncertain. Germline CDR1 reads SNHLY; CDR2 reads FYNNEI. V lost 1 base and J 4 bases, leaving 4 bases between the germline ends. The CDR3 runs 12 residues.

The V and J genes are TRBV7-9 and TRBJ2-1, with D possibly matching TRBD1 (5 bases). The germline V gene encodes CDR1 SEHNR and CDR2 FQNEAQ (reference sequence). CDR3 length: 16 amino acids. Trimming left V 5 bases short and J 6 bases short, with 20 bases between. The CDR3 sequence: CASSPYGASSFNEQFF. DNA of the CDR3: TGTGCCAGCAGCCCTTATGGGGCCTCAAGTTTCAATGAGCAGTTCTTC.

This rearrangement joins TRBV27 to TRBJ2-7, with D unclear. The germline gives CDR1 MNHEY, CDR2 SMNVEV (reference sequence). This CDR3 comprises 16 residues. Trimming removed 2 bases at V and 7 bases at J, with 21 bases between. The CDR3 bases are TGTGCCAGCAGTTTAGGAGCTACCCCATACTTGAGAGAGCAGTACTTC. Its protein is CASSLGATPYLREQYF.

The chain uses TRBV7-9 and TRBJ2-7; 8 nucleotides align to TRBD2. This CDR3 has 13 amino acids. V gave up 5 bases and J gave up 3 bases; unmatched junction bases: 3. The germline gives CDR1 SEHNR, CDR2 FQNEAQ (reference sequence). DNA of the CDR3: TGTGCCAGCAGCGAAGGGACTAGCTACGAGCAGTACTTC. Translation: CASSEGTSYEQYF.

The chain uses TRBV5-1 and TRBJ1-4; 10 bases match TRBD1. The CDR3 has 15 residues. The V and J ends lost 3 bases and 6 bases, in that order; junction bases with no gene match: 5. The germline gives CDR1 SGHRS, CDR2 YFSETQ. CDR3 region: CASSWDGTGDEKLFF. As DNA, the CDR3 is TGCGCCAGCAGCTGGGACGGGACAGGGGATGAAAAACTGTTTTTT.

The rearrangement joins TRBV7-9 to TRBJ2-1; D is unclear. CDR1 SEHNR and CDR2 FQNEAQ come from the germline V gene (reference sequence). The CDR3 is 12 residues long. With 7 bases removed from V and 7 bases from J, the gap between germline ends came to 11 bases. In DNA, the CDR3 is TGTGCCAGCATACCAAATGGGAATGAGCAGTTCTTC. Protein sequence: CASIPNGNEQFF.

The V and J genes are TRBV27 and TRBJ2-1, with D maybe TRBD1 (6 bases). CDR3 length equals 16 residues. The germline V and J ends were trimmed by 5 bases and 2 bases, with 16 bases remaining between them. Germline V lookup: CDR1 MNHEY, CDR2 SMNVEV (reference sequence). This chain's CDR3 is CASSTGPGEPYNEQFF. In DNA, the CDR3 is TGTGCCAGCAGTACCGGTCCAGGGGAACCCTACAATGAGCAGTTCTTC.

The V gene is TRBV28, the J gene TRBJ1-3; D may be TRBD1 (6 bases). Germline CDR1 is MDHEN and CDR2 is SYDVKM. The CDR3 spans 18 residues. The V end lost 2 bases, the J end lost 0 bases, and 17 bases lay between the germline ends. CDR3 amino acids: CASSLASVLGGSGNTIYF. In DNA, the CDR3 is TGTGCCAGCAGTTTAGCATCGGTCTTAGGGGGCTCTGGAAACACCATATATTTT.